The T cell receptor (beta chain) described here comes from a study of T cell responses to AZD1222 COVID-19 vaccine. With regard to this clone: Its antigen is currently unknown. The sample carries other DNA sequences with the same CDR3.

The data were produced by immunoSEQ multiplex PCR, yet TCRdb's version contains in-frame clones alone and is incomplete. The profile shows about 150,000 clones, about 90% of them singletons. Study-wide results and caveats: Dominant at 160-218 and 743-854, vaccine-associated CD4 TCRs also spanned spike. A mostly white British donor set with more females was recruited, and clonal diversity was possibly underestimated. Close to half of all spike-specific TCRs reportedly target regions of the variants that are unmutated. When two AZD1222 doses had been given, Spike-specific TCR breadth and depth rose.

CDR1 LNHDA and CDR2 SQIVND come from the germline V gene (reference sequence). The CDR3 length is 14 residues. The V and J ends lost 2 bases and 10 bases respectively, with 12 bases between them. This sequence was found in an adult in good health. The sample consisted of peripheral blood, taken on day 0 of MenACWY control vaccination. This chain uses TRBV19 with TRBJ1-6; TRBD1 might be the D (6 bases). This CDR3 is CASSIQGRESPLHF. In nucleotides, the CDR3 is TGTGCCAGTAGTATACAGGGGCGCGAATCACCCCTCCACTTT.